Sequencing of this TCR beta chain was carried out in a study of Ad26.COV2.S vaccination and SARS-CoV-2 variants. Specified treatment: approximately 18 received Ad26.COV2.S at low or high dose, single or two shots; five or six received placebo; per-sample allocation not given. Repertoires come from day 63 after the first vaccine or placebo injection. The CDR3 has 15 amino acids. Looked up from germline, CDR1 is SGHDT and CDR2 is YYEEEE. The trim removed 2 bases at V and 1 base at J, leaving 3 bases unmatched. TCRdb keeps only in-frame clones here, not all; method: immunoSEQ multiplex PCR. The data show about 460,000 clones, roughly 87% seen once.

V usage is TRBV5-6 and J usage is TRBJ2-3; 8 bases line up with TRBD2. The starting material was peripheral blood, obtained in a trial of Ad26.COV2.S vaccine versus placebo. This TCR was sampled from a person aged 18-60 years who received the Ad26.COV2.S COVID-19 vaccine or a placebo. In DNA, the CDR3 is TGTGCCAGCAGCTTACTGCGGGGGGGCACAGATACGCAGTATTTT. Its protein is CASSLLRGGTDTQYF.